One and the same sample provided the 11 T cell receptor beta chains below, sequenced in a study of T cells in Graves' hyperthyroidism and ophthalmopathy. The source material, RNA transcripts, was used to amplify TCR beta CDR3 regions. The HTBI primer set served for first-round RT-PCR of the TCR CDR3. TCRdb fed the multiplex PCR reads into MiXCR, producing one record per CDR3 protein. The data contain 370,000 or so distinct CDR3 sequences, less than 20% of them seen just once; the ten biggest clones take up around a quarter. Sequenced material: blood. The receptors come from a woman between 18 and 30 years old with Graves' hyperthyroidism that later progressed to Graves' ophthalmopathy.

This chain uses TRBV12-3 or TRBV12-4 with TRBJ1-3; D is unclear. The CDR3 length is 15 residues. V was shortened by 3 bases and J by 4 bases, with 13 bases between the two germline ends. The CDR3: CASSFRTAAGNTIYF. Written as DNA, the CDR3 is TGTGCCAGCAGTTTTCGAACAGCGGCAGGAAACACCATATATTTT.

This clonotype has ten or more counts. The chain has TRBV7-2 and TRBJ2-3; D possibly uses TRBD1 or TRBD2 (5 bases each). V was cut by 3 bases and J by 0 bases, with 7 bases left in between. Germline CDR1 SGHTA, CDR2 FQGNSA. The CDR3 extends over 14 amino acids. The CDR3 loop is CASSFGGSTDTQYF. CDR3 DNA: TGTGCCAGCAGCTTTGGGGGAAGCACAGATACGCAGTATTTT.

There are many counts of this clonotype. The chain is built from TRBV7-9 and TRBJ2-5; 12 nucleotides line up with TRBD2. V lost 5 bases to trimming and J lost 5 bases; unmatched junction nucleotides: 12. The CDR3 totals 17 residues. Germline loops: CDR1 SEHNR, CDR2 FQNEAQ (reference sequence). The CDR3 sequence is CASSQIATSGSRETQYF. CDR3 coding DNA: TGTGCCAGCAGCCAAATTGCGACTAGCGGGAGCAGGGAGACCCAGTACTTC.

This clonotype was seen ten or more times. CDR3 loop: CASSPGLAGVSGELFF. CDR3 DNA sequence: TGTGCCAGCAGTCCGGGACTAGCGGGAGTCTCCGGGGAGCTGTTTTTT. The V gene is TRBV12-3 or TRBV12-4, the J gene TRBJ2-2; 14 nucleotides align to TRBD2. The CDR3 covers 16 residues. Trimming at V came to 5 bases and at J to 6 bases, leaving 5 bases not matched to a gene.

This chain joins TRBV20-1 and TRBJ1-2, with D uncertain. This CDR3 comprises 11 residues. The germline gives CDR1 DFQATT, CDR2 SNEGSKA (reference sequence). Trimming shortened V by 4 bases and J by 10 bases, and 13 bases separated the two germline ends. The CDR3 spells CSATTTLVYTF. As DNA, the CDR3 is TGCAGTGCTACCACGACGCTCGTCTACACCTTC.

This clonotype was seen a handful of times. The chain uses TRBV6-6 and TRBJ2-1; the D gene could be TRBD1 or TRBD2 (5 bases each). Trimming stripped 0 bases from V and 5 bases from J, with 8 bases between. CDR3 length: 14 residues. Germline loops: CDR1 MNHNY, CDR2 SVGAGI (reference sequence). The CDR3 is CASSYSGVNNEQFF. In DNA form, the CDR3 reads TGTGCCAGCAGTTACTCGGGGGTGAACAATGAGCAGTTCTTC.

To note about this clonotype: Being one base from a much bigger clone, this may be a read error. This chain connects TRBV7-2 to TRBJ1-2; D is possibly TRBD1 (6 bases). V lost 0 bases and J 3 bases, leaving 14 bases between the germline ends. The CDR3 is 16 residues long. CDR1 is SGHTA, CDR2 FQGNSA, per germline. The CDR3 here is CASSLATGTRHYGYTF. For the CDR3, the DNA is TGTGCCAGCAGCTTAGCGACAGGTACCCGTCACTATGGCTACACCTTC.

The rearrangement joins TRBV4-3 to TRBJ2-7, with D possibly matching TRBD2 (6 bases). The V end was cut by 3 bases, the J end by 0 bases, with 15 bases between. The CDR3 runs to 16 residues. Germline-derived CDR1 and CDR2 are LGHNA and YSLEER. This CDR3 reads CASSHGTVRNSYEQYF. The CDR3 nucleotides read TGCGCCAGCAGCCACGGGACTGTCCGAAACTCCTACGAGCAGTACTTC.

This clonotype was counted a few times. The rearrangement uses TRBV4-2 and TRBJ2-7; perhaps TRBD1 as D (5 bases). The CDR3 sequence is 13 residues long. V was cut by 2 bases and J by 6 bases, with 11 bases left in between. Looked up from germline, CDR1 is LGHNA and CDR2 is YNFKEQ. In nucleotides, the CDR3 is TGTGCCAGCAGCCAAAATTCAGGGATCGAGCAGTACTTC. Its translation: CASSQNSGIEQYF.

This clonotype was detected only a few times. Just one base apart from a much larger clone, this may be a read error. The genes are TRBV7-9 and TRBJ2-5; D is undetermined. The germline gives CDR1 SEHNR, CDR2 FQNEAQ (reference sequence). CDR3 length: 15 amino acids. CDR3 nucleotide sequence: TGTGCCAGCAGCTCCCCAGGACGGCCGAAAGAGACCCTGTACTTC. It is translated as CASSSPGRPKETLYF.

This clonotype appeared many times. V usage is TRBV24-1 and J usage is TRBJ2-3; D is unresolved. The CDR3 spans 13 residues. The V gene's germline CDR1 is KGHDR and CDR2 SFDVKD. Deletions cut 5 bases from V and 4 bases from J, with 9 bases between. CDR3 nucleotide sequence: TGTGCCACCAGTGCCGCGCCCCCAGATACGCAGTATTTT. Encoded protein: CATSAAPPDTQYF.